This T cell receptor beta chain was identified during a study of yellow fever vaccine responses in identical twins (dated 2018 in TCRdb). Study-level background: The study precisely tracked vaccine-responding T cell clones in identical twins. Points the paper makes about the study in general: The T cell response to vaccination in identical twins was reported by the authors to appear partly convergent and partly personalized.

Cut back by 8 bases and 0 bases, the V and J ends lie 17 bases apart. Looking up the germline V gene yields CDR1 SQVTM and CDR2 ANQGSEA. The CDR3 holds 15 amino acids from the cysteine to the phenylalanine. The CDR3 DNA has 45 bases and is translated from base 1. With respect to this clonotype: It has no known antigen specificity. Qualities for individual bases were not recorded, and no much larger clone is one base off.

Library generation was performed with RT-PCR. Instrument used: Illumina HiSeq 2500. In TCRdb, the public reads were trimmed at Q25 with fastp and aligned with MiXCR, with productive beta chains retained. Each record represents a unique CDR3 protein, reported with the most common genes and DNA among its rows. This sample is represented by approximately 6,900 distinct CDR3 sequences; 84% of them were singletons. 3% to 4% of the sample belongs to the ten largest clones. The chain is assembled from TRBV29-1 and TRBJ2-1; TRBD1 might be the D gene, on 5 matching bases. Sample: T cells from blood (PBMCs), unsorted or a sorted subset (not recorded which), taken before or after yellow fever vaccination (not recorded which). This TCR derives from a woman between 18 and 30 years old who received the yellow fever vaccine. Donor details come from another sample of the same person, matched by shared clones. DNA sequence: TGCAGCTTAATGGGGCGCCCCAGCTCCTACAATGAGCAGTTCTTC. Its protein product is CSLMGRPSSYNEQFF.